This TCR beta chain was sequenced in a study of T-cell memory formation after mild COVID-19. About the research overall: Clusters of TCRs were largely donor specific.

This clonotype has ten or more counts. TCRdb redid the calling of the 5' RACE reads with MiXCR, one entry per CDR3 protein. The sample yields under 300,000 distinct CDR3 sequences, roughly 8% seen once. V was shortened by 0 bases and J by 5 bases, with 22 bases between the two germline ends. The CDR3 consists of 18 residues. Germline assignment: CDR1 LGHNA and CDR2 YSLEER. The receptor comes from a young man who had mild COVID-19 (a few samples of this study predate the infection). Cell type and time point are not known. The sequenced sample consisted of PBMCs or a T cell subset sorted from them (not recorded which). The rearrangement uses TRBV4-3 and TRBJ2-5, with D possibly matching TRBD1 (7 bases). The CDR3, as DNA: TGCGCCAGCAGCCAAGAAGGGCCGGACAGGAGGGCGAGGGAGACCCAGTACTTC. As protein: CASSQEGPDRRARETQYF.